This TCR beta chain was obtained from a study of T-cell memory formation after mild COVID-19 (dated by TCRdb to 2020 to 2022). With regard to the full study: TCR sequence clusters from the two donors were found to be largely donor specific. The cohort comprised two young, previously healthy adult volunteers, one female and one male. In two donors, T-cell clones that expanded and contracted after mild COVID-19 were followed by sequencing TCRalpha and TCRbeta repertoires longitudinally. Study-wide conclusions, independent of this receptor: Only two mild cases were covered by the study, and larger cohorts that include severe cases with pre-infection samples were considered necessary. SARS-CoV-2 specificity of the second-wave clones peaking on day 37 was not confirmed. Contracting CD4+ clones were found mainly in CM and EM memory subsets, while CD8+ clones were enriched in EMRA. Clones contracting from day 15 to 85 had balanced CD4/CD8 phenotypes, while a second wave expanding from day 15 to 37 was biased towards CD4+. The detection of some responding clones in pre-infection memory suggests that pre-existing cross-reactive memory T cells joined the SARS-CoV-2 response.

This clonotype was counted a few times. Which antigen it targets is not known. The input lacks base qualities; no much larger clone sits a single base away. Ficoll-Paque density gradient centrifugation was used to isolate PBMCs. The CDR3 starts with the cysteine, ends with the phenylalanine, and has 14 residues. Only CDR3 DNA remains: 42 bases, in frame from the first base. Trimming costs V 1 base and J 8 bases, and their ends lie 11 bases apart. CDR1 MGHRA and CDR2 YSYEKL are derived from the germline V gene. Sequencing was carried out with an Illumina NovaSeq 6000. cDNA libraries for TCRalpha and TCRbeta were prepared by 5'RACE using constant-segment primers, with sample barcodes and unique molecular identifiers added. Trizol reagent was used to extract RNA from every sample. Libraries were amplified in two PCR steps, with a second sample barcode and Illumina TruSeq adapters added in the second step. Libraries were sequenced on an Illumina NovaSeq with 2 x 150 bp paired-end reads. In the paper's pipeline: Reads were demultiplexed and collapsed into UMI-guided consensus sequences with migec v1.2.7. Using mixcr v2.1.11, the UMI consensuses were aligned to TRA and TRB V and J templates and assembled into clonotypes. Clonotypes were classified as expanded or contracted when called significant by both edgeR and NoisET, with noise models trained on biological replicates. For edgeR calls, a false discovery rate-adjusted p below 0.01 and a log2 fold-change threshold of 1 were applied. As an exploratory analysis of dynamics, max-normalized trajectories of the 1000 most abundant clonotypes were examined with PCA combined with hierarchical clustering. Separately sequenced CD4+ and CD8+ repertoires were used to assign a CD4 or CD8 phenotype to each responding clone. The raw public reads went through TCRdb reprocessing: fastp at Q25, MiXCR clone calling, in-frame beta chains kept. Rows merge per CDR3 protein into single entries with the most common DNA and genes. The V and J calls and clone size come from TCRdb's table, not from the authors' own analysis. The sample table records some 310,000 distinct CDR3 sequences; 20% of these occur just once. Around 23% of the sample belongs to the ten largest clones.

The source of this sequence is a man younger than 30 who had mild COVID-19 (a few samples of this study predate the infection). The sample titles of this study are shuffled in the database, so cell type and time point are left out; the donor was told from shared clones. The rearranged chain carries TRBV4-1 and TRBJ1-4, and perhaps TRBD1 as D gene, on 5 matching bases. Sequencing was done on a sample of PBMCs or a T cell subset sorted from them (not recorded which). The CDR3 protein is CASSQGGTGEKLFF. The sequenced DNA: TGCGCCAGCAGCCAAGGGGGGACCGGAGAAAAACTGTTTTTT.